The rows below give T cell receptor beta chains drawn from one sample of a study of long-term antiretroviral therapy in people with HIV. Clones were read by immunoSEQ multiplex PCR, and TCRdb kept only the in-frame ones, dropping some. The sample has tens of thousands of clones, roughly 74% seen once. The sample in question was unsorted PBMCs, obtained 3 years after starting antiretroviral therapy. Receptors originate from a man in his forties or fifties with HIV. CDR3s include the opening cysteine and the closing phenylalanine or tryptophan. The D gene is left open where the match is weak. Clone size appears in some rows only: once, few, many, or a class for an expanded clone.

DNA: TGTGCCAGCAGCTGGGACAGGGTAGGAAATCAGCCCCAGCATTTT; CDR3: CASSWDRVGNQPQHF; J: TRBJ1-5; V: TRBV7-2; D: TRBD1; size: .
DNA: TGTGCCAGCAGCTTGCCGACCGGGACAGGGGCAATTAATGAGCAGTTCTTC; CDR3: CASSLPTGTGAINEQFF; J: TRBJ2-1; V: TRBV5-4; D: TRBD1; size: once
DNA: TGTGCCAGCAGCGCACAGTCTGGGGCCAACGTCCTGACTTTC; CDR3: CASSAQSGANVLTF; J: TRBJ2-6; V: TRBV5-4; D: .; size: .
DNA: TGTGCCAGCAGCTTAGACGCCAGGGGTTATGGCTACACCTTC; CDR3: CASSLDARGYGYTF; J: TRBJ1-2; V: TRBV7-9; D: .; size: .
DNA: TGTGCCAGCACACGACAGGGCCCCACTGAAGCTTTCTTT; CDR3: CASTRQGPTEAFF; J: TRBJ1-1; V: TRBV2; D: TRBD1; size: .
DNA: TGTGCCAGTAGTATTCGATATGACCGAGGAGCTGAAGCTTTCTTT; CDR3: CASSIRYDRGAEAFF; J: TRBJ1-1; V: TRBV19; D: .; size: .
DNA: TGTGCCAGCAGCATAGACGGGGTTAGGGAAAAACTGTTTTTT; CDR3: CASSIDGVREKLFF; J: TRBJ1-4; V: TRBV6-5; D: .; size: .
DNA: TGTGCTAGTGGTTTGACCTCGTATGGCTACACCTTC; CDR3: CASGLTSYGYTF; J: TRBJ1-2; V: TRBV12-5; D: .; size: .
DNA: TGTGCCAGCAGAACCCCCCAGGAAAAACTGTTTTTT; CDR3: CASRTPQEKLFF; J: TRBJ1-4; V: TRBV6-4; D: .; size: .
DNA: TGTGCCAGCTCGAGACCCCAGAACCCTAGCACAGATACGCAGTATTTT; CDR3: CASSRPQNPSTDTQYF; J: TRBJ2-3; V: TRBV18; D: .; size: .
DNA: TGTGCCAGCAGTTTGTTAGCGGGGTCGAGGGGCTACACCTTC; CDR3: CASSLLAGSRGYTF; J: TRBJ1-2; V: TRBV28; D: .; size: .
DNA: TGTGCCAGCAGCTCGCAGGGTAACAAGAGGGAACAGCAGTACTTC; CDR3: CASSSQGNKREQQYF; J: TRBJ2-7; V: TRBV7-2; D: .; size: .
DNA: TGTGCCAGCAGCGCCGAATTCGGACAGGGCCATGAGCAGTTCTTC; CDR3: CASSAEFGQGHEQFF; J: TRBJ2-1; V: TRBV9; D: TRBD1; size: .
DNA: TGTGCCAGCAGCTCCACTAGCGGCTCCTACGAGCAGTACTTC; CDR3: CASSSTSGSYEQYF; J: TRBJ2-7; V: TRBV7-8; D: TRBD2; size: few
DNA: TGTGCCAGCAGTTTAAGAAGGACGGAAAATCAGCCCCAGCATTTT; CDR3: CASSLRRTENQPQHF; J: TRBJ1-5; V: TRBV28; D: .; size: .
DNA: TGTGCCATCAGTGAGTCCTTACAATATGGCTACACCTTC; CDR3: CAISESLQYGYTF; J: TRBJ1-2; V: TRBV10-3; D: .; size: .
DNA: TGTGCCAGCAGTTCGCTTCTTATACAGGGACTAGCCGACGAGCAGTACTTC; CDR3: CASSSLLIQGLADEQYF; J: TRBJ2-7; V: TRBV28; D: TRBD2; size: .
DNA: TGTGCCAGCAGTGAGTGGGATAGCAATCAGCCCCAGCATTTT; CDR3: CASSEWDSNQPQHF; J: TRBJ1-5; V: TRBV6-1; D: .; size: .
DNA: TGTGCCAGCAGTGAAGGGGGACTAGCGACAGATACGCAGTATTTT; CDR3: CASSEGGLATDTQYF; J: TRBJ2-3; V: TRBV25-1; D: TRBD2; size: .
DNA: TGTGCCAGCAAACCTCATCGGGGCACAGATACGCAGTATTTT; CDR3: CASKPHRGTDTQYF; J: TRBJ2-3; V: TRBV6-5; D: .; size: once
DNA: TGTGCCAGCAGCCAGGGGGCGGGCACTGAAGCTTTCTTT; CDR3: CASSQGAGTEAFF; J: TRBJ1-1; V: TRBV5-4; D: TRBD1; size: few
DNA: TGCGCCAGCAGCCAAGGTGGGGGGAACACTGAAGCTTTCTTT; CDR3: CASSQGGGNTEAFF; J: TRBJ1-1; V: TRBV4-1; D: .; size: .
DNA: TGTGCCAGTAGTATAGGAGCGAAGCAGTACTTC; CDR3: CASSIGAKQYF; J: TRBJ2-7; V: TRBV19; D: .; size: .
DNA: TGTGCCAGCAGCCCGAGCACAGATACGCAGTATTTT; CDR3: CASSPSTDTQYF; J: TRBJ2-3; V: TRBV7-9; D: .; size: .
DNA: TGTGCCAGCTCACCCCCTGGGCCCTACGAGCAGTACTTC; CDR3: CASSPPGPYEQYF; J: TRBJ2-7; V: TRBV18; D: .; size: .
DNA: TGCGCCAGCAGCCTCGCACTTCTCGGGGGGTCGGTGTCCCCTGAAGCTTTCTTT; CDR3: CASSLALLGGSVSPEAFF; J: TRBJ1-1; V: TRBV4-3; D: .; size: .
DNA: TGTGCCAGCAGCTCCTCAGGGGGATTAAGCAATCAGCCCCAGCATTTT; CDR3: CASSSSGGLSNQPQHF; J: TRBJ1-5; V: TRBV7-9; D: TRBD1; size: few
DNA: TGCGCCAGCAGCTTGGGACTAGCGGGTCTCTCCGGGGAGACCCAGTACTTC; CDR3: CASSLGLAGLSGETQYF; J: TRBJ2-5; V: TRBV5-1; D: TRBD2; size: .
DNA: TGTGCCATCACCTCAGGGAAAGGCATAACGGATATGAGCTACACCTTC; CDR3: CAITSGKGITDMSYTF; J: TRBJ1-2; V: TRBV10-3; D: .; size: .
DNA: TGTGCCAGCAGCACCTGGACAGGGGGAGACACCGGGGAGCTGTTTTTT; CDR3: CASSTWTGGDTGELFF; J: TRBJ2-2; V: TRBV9; D: TRBD1; size: .
DNA: TGTGCCACCAGCAGATCTCGGACAGGACCCGATACGCAGTATTTT; CDR3: CATSRSRTGPDTQYF; J: TRBJ2-3; V: TRBV15; D: TRBD1; size: .
DNA: TGTGCCAGCAGTGAGCCCAGGGGAAATAGCAATCAGCCCCAGCATTTT; CDR3: CASSEPRGNSNQPQHF; J: TRBJ1-5; V: TRBV2; D: .; size: .
DNA: TGCGCCAGCGGATATAGCGGGAGTTCTGGAGATACGCAGTATTTT; CDR3: CASGYSGSSGDTQYF; J: TRBJ2-3; V: TRBV5-1; D: TRBD2; size: once
DNA: TGCGCCAGCAGCTTGGAGGGACATCCGAACACCGGGGAGCTGTTTTTT; CDR3: CASSLEGHPNTGELFF; J: TRBJ2-2; V: TRBV5-1; D: .; size: .
DNA: TGTGCCAGCTCATACTACGGACAGAATAGCAATCAGCCCCAGCATTTT; CDR3: CASSYYGQNSNQPQHF; J: TRBJ1-5; V: TRBV18; D: .; size: .
DNA: TGTGCCAGCAGGTTGGACGGGGGTGGCTACACCTTC; CDR3: CASRLDGGGYTF; J: TRBJ1-2; V: TRBV7-9; D: .; size: few
DNA: TGCGCCAGCAGCTTGGCCGGGGGTAGCAATCAGCCCCAGCATTTT; CDR3: CASSLAGGSNQPQHF; J: TRBJ1-5; V: TRBV5-1; D: .; size: .
DNA: TGTGCCAGCAGCGGGACAGGGTGGGATTCACCCCTCCACTTT; CDR3: CASSGTGWDSPLHF; J: TRBJ1-6; V: TRBV7-3; D: TRBD1; size: .
DNA: TGTGCCAGTGGGCCAGGGCTTGGTCAGCCCCAGCATTTT; CDR3: CASGPGLGQPQHF; J: TRBJ1-5; V: TRBV19; D: .; size: medium-sized
DNA: TGTGCCAGCAGTGAGGGTCCTTACAGGGTCGAGCAGTACTTC; CDR3: CASSEGPYRVEQYF; J: TRBJ2-7; V: TRBV6-1; D: .; size: .
DNA: TGTGCCAGTAATCATCGCACAGATACGCAGTATTTT; CDR3: CASNHRTDTQYF; J: TRBJ2-3; V: TRBV19; D: .; size: few
DNA: TGTGCCAGCAGCTTTGGCACAGATACGCAGTATTTT; CDR3: CASSFGTDTQYF; J: TRBJ2-3; V: TRBV7-9; D: .; size: .